This TCR beta chain was obtained from a study of radiotherapy plus CTLA-4 blockade in lung cancer. Looking at the study overall: Disease control was achieved by about 34% of patients, and objective responses by less than 20%.

The assay was immunoSEQ multiplex PCR, and TCRdb's table has in-frame clones only and misses some. Among roughly 40,000 clones listed, roughly 73% were seen once. The germline CDR1 and CDR2 sequences are LNHNV and YYDKDF (reference sequence). Trimming took off 0 bases at V and 0 bases at J, with 9 bases between the two ends. This CDR3 has 15 amino acids. The study gave focal radiation plus ipilimumab CTLA-4 blockade to patients with chemo-refractory metastatic non-small-cell lung cancer. Overall study results and limits: Interferon-beta and early blood T cell clone dynamics reportedly predicted response best. An expansion of tumor-derived TCR clones occurred in blood after radiotherapy plus ipilimumab.

This clone was counted a single time. What it binds is unknown. Sequenced here: peripheral blood, sampled from a patient treated with radiotherapy plus ipilimumab. The origin of this receptor is a human donor with non-small cell lung cancer that progressed on radiotherapy plus ipilimumab. The chain recombines TRBV15 with TRBJ2-7, with D possibly matching TRBD2 (5 bases). In DNA, the CDR3 is TGTGCCACCAGCAGAGATCTAGCAGCCTCCTACGAGCAGTACTTC. Translating it yields CATSRDLAASYEQYF.